Presented here are 19 T cell receptor beta chains from one specimen sequenced in a study of T cell responses to AZD1222 COVID-19 vaccine. Using immunoSEQ multiplex PCR, the repertoire was profiled, and TCRdb retains in-frame clones only, with some absent. The table has 150,000 to 160,000 clones, roughly nine tenths seen once; the top ten hold approximately 1.8%. The sequencing used peripheral blood, collected on day 0 of AZD1222 vaccination. The receptors come from an adult in good health.

V usage is TRBV27 and J usage is TRBJ1-3, with 7 bases that match TRBD1. The junction had 4 bases not matched to a gene; V was cut back by 8 bases and J by 0 bases. Per the germline V gene, CDR1 is MNHEY and CDR2 is SMNVEV (reference sequence). The CDR3 totals 14 residues. This chain's CDR3 is CASRRDSSGNTIYF. The CDR3 DNA reads as TGTGCCAGCCGACGGGACAGCTCTGGAAACACCATATATTTT.

The gene calls are TRBV4-2 and TRBJ2-1; 10 bases match TRBD2. This CDR3 is 16 amino acids long. CDR1 and CDR2 from the germline V gene are LGHNA and YNFKEQ. Losses at the gene ends were 6 bases for V and 4 bases for J; bases not matched to a gene: 9. CDR3 DNA: TGTGCCAGCAGAACCTCTAGCGGGAGTGTGTACAATGAGCAGTTCTTC. Translation: CASRTSSGSVYNEQFF.

The V and J genes are TRBV11-2 and TRBJ2-7; D is ambiguous. The CDR3 sequence is 14 residues long. Per the germline V gene, CDR1 is SGHAT and CDR2 is FQNNGV. Trimming removed 5 bases from V and 3 bases from J, with 14 bases in between. CDR3 region: CASSQRRGLYEQYF. As DNA, the CDR3 is TGTGCCAGCAGCCAAAGGCGCGGCCTCTACGAGCAGTACTTC.

V gene TRBV4-1 combines with J gene TRBJ2-1; TRBD2 aligns across 13 bases. V dropped 4 bases and J dropped 12; count of bases not matched to a gene: 12. This CDR3 is 16 amino acids long. Germline lookup yields CDR1 MGHRA and CDR2 YSYEKL. CDR3 DNA: TGCGCCAGCAGCCTTTGGACTAGCGGGAGCCCCACCCCGCAGTTCTTC. Translated, it gives CASSLWTSGSPTPQFF.

The rearrangement links TRBV27 to TRBJ2-7; D is perhaps TRBD2 (5 bases). V was shortened by 3 bases and J by 3 bases, with 9 bases between the two germline ends. The CDR3 has 13 residues. Germline assignment: CDR1 MNHEY and CDR2 SMNVEV (reference sequence). Written as DNA, the CDR3 is TGTGCCAGCAGTTTCGGGAACTACTACGAGCAGTACTTC. Its protein is CASSFGNYYEQYF.

This chain connects TRBV6-6 to TRBJ2-7; D remains ambiguous. V gave up 2 bases and J gave up 1 base, with 9 bases separating them. The germline gives CDR1 MNHNY, CDR2 SVGAGI (reference sequence). The CDR3 is 14 amino acids. The CDR3 protein is CASSYLIGSYEQYF. The CDR3 DNA is TGTGCCAGCAGTTACCTTATTGGTTCCTACGAGCAGTACTTC.

This clone was seen a single time. The chain uses TRBV19 and TRBJ2-1; weak D call: TRBD1 (6 bases). Germline lookup yields CDR1 LNHDA and CDR2 SQIVND (reference sequence). The CDR3 spans 13 residues. Deletions cut 4 bases from V and 6 bases from J, with 10 bases between. The CDR3 DNA is TGTGCCAGTAGTACGGAACAGGGCAATGAGCAGTTCTTC. Its translation is CASSTEQGNEQFF.

This chain joins TRBV2 and TRBJ1-6; possibly TRBD1 for D (5 bases). Germline CDR1 is SNHLY and CDR2 is FYNNEI. This CDR3 comprises 14 residues. V lost 7 bases, J lost 9 bases, and 16 bases lay in between. CDR3: CASNLAGESSPLHF. The CDR3 DNA reads TGTGCCAGCAATCTCGCGGGGGAAAGTTCACCCCTCCACTTT. Supplemented by reference TRBV2 and TRBJ1-6, the full variable domain reads EPEVTQTPSHQVTQMGQEVILRCVPISNHLYFYWYRQILGQKVEFLVSFYNNEISEKSEIFDDQFSVERPDGSNFTLKIRSTKLEDSAMYFCASNLAGESSPLHFGNGTRLTVT.

This sequence joins TRBV4-3 and TRBJ2-7, with D perhaps given as TRBD1 or TRBD2 (5 bases each). Germline lookup yields CDR1 LGHNA and CDR2 YSLEER. V lost 1 base and J lost 3, with 13 bases in between. CDR3 length: 15 residues. CDR3 nucleotide sequence: TGCGCCAGCAGCCAAGGAGTGGGGACCCACTACGAGCAGTACTTC. This encodes CASSQGVGTHYEQYF.

The V gene is TRBV7-3, the J gene TRBJ1-6; no firm D call. Germline V CDR1 and CDR2: SGHTA, FQGTGA. V was trimmed by 3 bases and J by 7 bases, leaving 13 bases between them. The CDR3 runs to 15 residues. The DNA for the CDR3 is TGTGCCAGCAGCTTGACGGGCTCTCCGAATTCACCCCTCCACTTT. Translated: CASSLTGSPNSPLHF.

This clone appeared a single time. The chain is built from TRBV20-1 and TRBJ1-6; D is perhaps TRBD1 (5 bases). This CDR3 region has 15 residues. Per germline, CDR1 DFQATT and CDR2 SNEGSKA (reference sequence). Trimming left V 3 bases short and J 14 bases short, with 23 bases between. The CDR3 DNA reads as TGCAGTGCTAGTCCCGGAGGGGCGTCAACGGGTACCCTCCACTTT. Residues: CSASPGGASTGTLHF.

This chain links TRBV7-2 with TRBJ2-1; TRBD2 is a possible D gene (5 bases). CDR1 SGHTA and CDR2 FQGNSA come from the germline V gene. This CDR3 is built from 15 residues. Trimming cost V 0 bases and J 5 bases, with 11 bases left between them. The CDR3 sequence is CASSLASLAHNEQFF. In DNA, the CDR3 is TGTGCCAGCAGCTTAGCATCTCTAGCCCACAATGAGCAGTTCTTC.

The V call is TRBV2, the J call TRBJ2-2; D might be TRBD1 (5 bases). The V and J ends lost 4 bases and 0 bases respectively, with 9 bases between them. The CDR3 length is 15 residues. CDR1 is SNHLY, CDR2 FYNNEI, per germline. Here the CDR3 reads CASSGQTSNTGELFF. CDR3 nucleotides: TGTGCCAGCAGTGGACAGACCTCGAACACCGGGGAGCTGTTTTTT. Variable domain in full (rest from reference TRBV2 and TRBJ2-2): EPEVTQTPSHQVTQMGQEVILRCVPISNHLYFYWYRQILGQKVEFLVSFYNNEISEKSEIFDDQFSVERPDGSNFTLKIRSTKLEDSAMYFCASSGQTSNTGELFFGEGSRLTVL.

This clone occurred once. The rearrangement uses TRBV28 and TRBJ2-4; either TRBD1 or TRBD2 may fit D (6 bases each). V dropped 4 bases and J dropped 0 bases, with 16 bases sitting between them. The CDR3 has 17 amino acids. Germline V gene data show CDR1 as MDHEN and CDR2 as SYDVKM. The DNA of the CDR3 is TGTGCCAGCAGTTCGGGGGCACAGACCCTAGCCAAAAACATTCAGTACTTC. This sequence encodes CASSSGAQTLAKNIQYF.

V usage is TRBV19 and J usage is TRBJ1-5, with D unclear. V lost 3 bases, J lost 4 bases, and 7 bases lay in between. The CDR3 length is 13 residues. CDR1 and CDR2 (germline): LNHDA, SQIVND (reference sequence). The DNA of the CDR3 is TGTGCCAGTAGTATTAGAGAGAATCAGCCCCAGCATTTT. It encodes CASSIRENQPQHF.

The J gene is TRBJ1-3, the V gene TRBV15; no firm D call. CDR1 is LNHNV, CDR2 YYDKDF, per germline (reference sequence). V was clipped by 0 bases and J by 2 bases, with 8 bases between them. The CDR3 loop spans 15 amino acids. For the CDR3, the DNA is TGTGCCACCAGCAGAGATTTAAGCGCTGGAAACACCATATATTTT. This encodes CATSRDLSAGNTIYF.

The chain has TRBV7-3 and TRBJ1-1; D gene ambiguous. This CDR3 region has 14 residues. Per the germline V gene, CDR1 is SGHTA and CDR2 is FQGTGA. V was trimmed by 1 base and J by 1 base, leaving 7 bases between them. CDR3 in DNA: TGTGCCAGCAGCTTAAATCCCAGGAACACTGAAGCTTTCTTT. It translates to CASSLNPRNTEAFF. The full variable domain, rest sourced from reference TRBV7-3 and TRBJ1-1, is GAGVSQTPSNKVTEKGKYVELRCDPISGHTALYWYRQSLGQGPEFLIYFQGTGAADDSGLPNDRFFAVRPEGSVSTLKIQRTERGDSAVYLCASSLNPRNTEAFFGQGTRLTVV.

The CDR3 coding sequence is TGTGCCAGCAGCCCAGGACTAGCGGGAGTGGTAGATACGCAGTATTTT. It codes for CASSPGLAGVVDTQYF. The V and J genes are TRBV7-6 and TRBJ2-3; the match to TRBD2 covers 13 bases. This CDR3 is built from 16 residues. The trim removed 5 bases at V and 5 bases at J, leaving 7 bases unmatched. Per germline, CDR1 SGHVS and CDR2 FNYEAQ.

The gene calls are TRBV28 and TRBJ2-1; TRBD2 agrees at 7 bases. The ends lost 2 bases at V and 0 bases at J; junction bases unmatched: 1. Germline V gives CDR1 MDHEN, CDR2 SYDVKM. The CDR3 is 15 amino acids. The CDR3 loop reads CASSLGGSSYNEQFF. The CDR3 coding sequence is TGTGCCAGCAGTTTAGGCGGGAGCTCCTACAATGAGCAGTTCTTC.